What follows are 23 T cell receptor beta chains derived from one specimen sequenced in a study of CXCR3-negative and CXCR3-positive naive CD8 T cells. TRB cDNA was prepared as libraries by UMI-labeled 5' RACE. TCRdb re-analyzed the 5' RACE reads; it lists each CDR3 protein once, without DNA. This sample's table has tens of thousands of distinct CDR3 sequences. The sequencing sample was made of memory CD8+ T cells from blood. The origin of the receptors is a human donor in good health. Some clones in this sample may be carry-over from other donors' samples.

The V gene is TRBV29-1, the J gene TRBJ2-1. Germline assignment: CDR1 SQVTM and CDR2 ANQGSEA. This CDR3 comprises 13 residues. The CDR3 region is CSVAQLLYNEQFF.

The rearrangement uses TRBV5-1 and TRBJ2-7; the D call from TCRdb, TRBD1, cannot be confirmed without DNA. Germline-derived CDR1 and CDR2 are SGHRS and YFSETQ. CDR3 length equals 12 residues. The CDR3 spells CASSSRGYEQYF. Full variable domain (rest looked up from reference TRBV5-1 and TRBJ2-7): KAGVTQTPRYLIKTRGQQVTLSCSPISGHRSVSWYQQTPGQGLQFLFEYFSETQRNKGNFPGRFSGRQFSNSRSEMNVSTLELGDSALYLCASSSRGYEQYFGPGTRLTVT.

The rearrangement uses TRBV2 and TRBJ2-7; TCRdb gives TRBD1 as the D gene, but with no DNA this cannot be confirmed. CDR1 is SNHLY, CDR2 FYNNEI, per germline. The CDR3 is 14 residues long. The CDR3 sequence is CASSEPSWGTEQYF.

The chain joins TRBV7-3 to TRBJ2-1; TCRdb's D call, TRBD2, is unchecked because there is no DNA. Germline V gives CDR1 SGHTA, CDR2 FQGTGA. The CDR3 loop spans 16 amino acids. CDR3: CASSSERGPSYNEQFF.

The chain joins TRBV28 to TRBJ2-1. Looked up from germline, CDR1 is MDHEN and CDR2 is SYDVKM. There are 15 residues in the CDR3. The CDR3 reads CASSLIRQSYNEQFF.

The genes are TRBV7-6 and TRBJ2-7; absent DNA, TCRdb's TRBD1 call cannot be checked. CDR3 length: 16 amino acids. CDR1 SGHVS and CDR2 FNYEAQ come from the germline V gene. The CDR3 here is CASSLSGQGLFGEQYF.

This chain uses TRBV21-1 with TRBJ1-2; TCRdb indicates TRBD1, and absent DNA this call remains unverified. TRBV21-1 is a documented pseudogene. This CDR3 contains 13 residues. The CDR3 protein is CASRGQGTDGYTF.

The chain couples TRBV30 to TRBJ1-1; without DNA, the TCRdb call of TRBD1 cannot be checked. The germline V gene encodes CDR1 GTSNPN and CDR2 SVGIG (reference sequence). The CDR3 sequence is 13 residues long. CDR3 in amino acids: CAWSQDGTTEAFF.

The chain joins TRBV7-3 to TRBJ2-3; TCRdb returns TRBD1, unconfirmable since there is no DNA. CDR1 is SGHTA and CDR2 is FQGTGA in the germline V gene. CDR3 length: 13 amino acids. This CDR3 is CASSPLFTDTQYF.

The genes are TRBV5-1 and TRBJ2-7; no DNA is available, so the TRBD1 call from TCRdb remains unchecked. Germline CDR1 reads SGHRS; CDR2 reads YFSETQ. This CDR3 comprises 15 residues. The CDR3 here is CASSGGQGAIHEQYF.

CDR3: CSVEDLQQWNYGYTF. The gene calls are TRBV29-1 and TRBJ1-2. The CDR3 is 15 amino acids. Germline values: CDR1 SQVTM, CDR2 ANQGSEA.

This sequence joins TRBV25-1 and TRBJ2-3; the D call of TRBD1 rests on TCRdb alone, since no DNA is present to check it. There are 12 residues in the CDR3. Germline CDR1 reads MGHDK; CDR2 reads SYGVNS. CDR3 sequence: CASALGADTQYF.

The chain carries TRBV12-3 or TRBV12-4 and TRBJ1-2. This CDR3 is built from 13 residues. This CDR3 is CASSRKANYGYTF.

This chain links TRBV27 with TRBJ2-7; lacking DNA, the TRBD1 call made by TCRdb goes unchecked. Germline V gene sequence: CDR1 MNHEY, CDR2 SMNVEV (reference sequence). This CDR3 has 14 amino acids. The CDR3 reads CASSKYRGWSEQYF.

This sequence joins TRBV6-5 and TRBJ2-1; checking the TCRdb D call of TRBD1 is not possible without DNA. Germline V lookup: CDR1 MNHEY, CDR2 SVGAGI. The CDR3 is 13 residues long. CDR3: CASSSTGDNEQFF.

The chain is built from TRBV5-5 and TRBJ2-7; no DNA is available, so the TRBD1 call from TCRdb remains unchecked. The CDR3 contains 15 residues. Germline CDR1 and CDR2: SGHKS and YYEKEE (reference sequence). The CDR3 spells CASSPPDRGPYEQYF.

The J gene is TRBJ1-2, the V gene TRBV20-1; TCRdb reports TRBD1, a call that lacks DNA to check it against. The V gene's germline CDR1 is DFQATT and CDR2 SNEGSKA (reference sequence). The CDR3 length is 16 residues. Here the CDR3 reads CSALQVLDRRIYGYTF.

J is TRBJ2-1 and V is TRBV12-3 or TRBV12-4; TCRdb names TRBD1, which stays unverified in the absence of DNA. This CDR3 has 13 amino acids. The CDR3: CASSLLKGNEQFF.

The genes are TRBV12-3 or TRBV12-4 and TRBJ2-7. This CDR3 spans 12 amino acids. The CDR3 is CASRDQSYEQYF.

CDR3 region: CASSQDRGGPEQYF. The V call is TRBV4-3, the J call TRBJ2-7. The CDR3 is 14 residues long. Germline loops: CDR1 LGHNA, CDR2 YSLEER.

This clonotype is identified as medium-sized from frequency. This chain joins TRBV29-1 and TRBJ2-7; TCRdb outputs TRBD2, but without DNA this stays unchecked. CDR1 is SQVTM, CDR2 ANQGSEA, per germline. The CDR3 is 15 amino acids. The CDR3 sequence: CSVWTSGTTSYEQYF.

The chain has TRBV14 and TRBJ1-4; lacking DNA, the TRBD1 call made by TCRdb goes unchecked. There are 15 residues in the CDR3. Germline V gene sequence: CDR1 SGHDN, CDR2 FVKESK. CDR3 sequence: CASSLTDATNEKLFF. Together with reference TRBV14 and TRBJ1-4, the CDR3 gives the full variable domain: EAGVTQFPSHSVIEKGQTVTLRCDPISGHDNLYWYRRVMGKEIKFLLHFVKESKQDESGMPNNRFLAERTGGTYSTLKVQPAELEDSGVYFCASSLTDATNEKLFFGSGTQLSVL.

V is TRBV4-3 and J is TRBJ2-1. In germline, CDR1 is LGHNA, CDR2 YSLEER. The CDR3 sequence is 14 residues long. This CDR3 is CASSQDQGTDEQFF.